This T cell receptor beta chain was sequenced during a study of cytomegalovirus exposure and HLA in healthy donors. Study-wide findings and caveats: More clonal expansion characterized HLA-associated TCR beta chains than equally common others in a later analysis.

Amplification used 60 Vbeta primers and 13 Jbeta primers. The repertoire was sequenced with immunoSEQ multiplex PCR; TCRdb's copy has only in-frame clones and lacks some. The top ten clones hold less than 3.5% of a sample with roughly 110,000 clones, roughly 80% of them seen once. Deletions cut 0 bases from V and 2 bases from J, with 8 bases between. CDR1 MGHRA and CDR2 YSYEKL come from the germline V gene. The CDR3 length is 16 residues. About this clone: Its antigen is unidentified.

The sequenced sample was PBMCs. The chain uses TRBV4-1 and TRBJ2-6; D unresolved. The source of this sequence is a man aged 25-45 years in good health and CMV-seropositive. The CDR3 nucleotides are TGCGCCAGCAGCCAAGACGCAGGAACTGGGGCCAACGTCCTGACTTTC. The encoded protein is CASSQDAGTGANVLTF.